One sample yielded the 13 T cell receptor beta chains listed below, sequenced in a study of cytomegalovirus exposure and HLA in healthy donors. Profiling relied on immunoSEQ multiplex PCR, and the TCRdb table lists in-frame clones only, not all of them. The profile shows around 400,000 clones, roughly 89% of them singletons. The sample was PBMCs. All receptors derive from a woman aged 18-29 years in good health and CMV-seronegative.

The J gene is TRBJ2-2, the V gene TRBV15; 13 positions match TRBD2. The CDR3 covers 19 residues. After removal of 3 bases from V and 2 bases from J, the junction contained 9 bases not matched to a gene. CDR1 is LNHNV and CDR2 is YYDKDF in the germline V gene (reference sequence). The chain's CDR3 is CATSRPVLAGGPNTGELFF. In DNA, the CDR3 is TGTGCCACCAGCAGGCCGGTACTAGCGGGAGGGCCAAACACCGGGGAGCTGTTTTTT.

The V gene is TRBV28, the J gene TRBJ2-5; the D gene is possibly TRBD1 (5 bases). The V end lost 3 bases, the J end lost 1 base, and 12 bases lay between the germline ends. This CDR3 is 15 amino acids long. The germline CDR1 and CDR2 sequences are MDHEN and SYDVKM. The CDR3 bases are TGTGCCAGCAGTTTTTTGACAGAGATCCAAGAGACCCAGTACTTC. It encodes CASSFLTEIQETQYF.

The chain links TRBV4-1 to TRBJ1-3; D gene uncertain. Per the germline V gene, CDR1 is MGHRA and CDR2 is YSYEKL. This CDR3 comprises 15 residues. With 4 bases removed from V and 0 bases from J, the gap between germline ends came to 10 bases. The CDR3 here is CASSPLVSSGNTIYF. Written as DNA, the CDR3 is TGCGCCAGCAGCCCACTAGTCTCCTCTGGAAACACCATATATTTT.

This clone appeared once. The V and J genes are TRBV10-3 and TRBJ1-2; D is unresolved. The CDR3 has 14 residues. V shed 0 bases and J shed 1 base, with 6 bases lying between them. Germline V lookup: CDR1 ENHRY, CDR2 SYGVKD. CDR3 bases: TGTGCCATCAGTGAGTCTTACGGTAACTATGGCTACACCTTC. Translation gives CAISESYGNYGYTF.

As concerns this clone: This sample also contains other DNA sequences that code for the same CDR3. This chain links TRBV18 with TRBJ2-7, with 9 bases that match TRBD1. Germline-derived CDR1 and CDR2 are KGHSH and LQKENI. The CDR3 is 15 amino acids. The trim removed 3 bases at V and 1 base at J, leaving 4 bases unmatched. The CDR3 bases are TGTGCCAGCTCACCCCCGGGGACAGGGTCCTACGAGCAGTACTTC. The encoded protein is CASSPPGTGSYEQYF.

V and J are TRBV19 and TRBJ2-7; TRBD1 matches at 10 bases. CDR1 is LNHDA, CDR2 SQIVND, per germline (reference sequence). The J segment lost 0 bases and the V segment lost 5 bases, leaving 4 bases of the junction unmatched. CDR3 length equals 15 residues. CDR3 DNA sequence: TGTGCCAGTAGTTTGGGACAGGGGAACTCCTACGAGCAGTACTTC. It encodes CASSLGQGNSYEQYF.

The gene calls are TRBV27 and TRBJ2-7, with D possibly matching TRBD1 (6 bases). The CDR3 spans 15 residues. The germline V gene has CDR1 MNHEY and CDR2 SMNVEV (reference sequence). V lost 5 bases, J lost 1 base, and 15 bases lay in between. CDR3 residues: CASSLREGGSYEQYF. Here the CDR3 DNA reads TGTGCCAGCAGTCTCAGGGAAGGGGGTTCCTACGAGCAGTACTTC.

The chain joins TRBV5-1 to TRBJ1-2; D remains ambiguous. With 3 bases removed from V and 0 bases from J, the gap between germline ends came to 6 bases. This CDR3 has 13 residues. Looked up from germline, CDR1 is SGHRS and CDR2 is YFSETQ. CDR3 protein: CASSWPSNYGYTF. CDR3 coding DNA: TGCGCCAGCAGCTGGCCCTCTAACTATGGCTACACCTTC.

The chain is built from TRBV9 and TRBJ2-1; a possible D gene is TRBD1 (7 bases). Trimming took off 4 bases at V and 3 bases at J, with 17 bases between the two ends. The CDR3 runs 16 residues. Looked up from germline, CDR1 is SGDLS and CDR2 is YYNGEE. In DNA, the CDR3 is TGTGCCAGCAGCCCCCAGGGGGGAGTTAGCTACAATGAGCAGTTCTTC. Its translation: CASSPQGGVSYNEQFF.

This clone was counted only a few times. Other DNA sequences in this sample translate to the same CDR3. V gene TRBV5-1 combines with J gene TRBJ1-1, with no clear D. Between the trimmed V and J ends, which lost 0 bases and 6 bases, there was a span of 12 bases. This CDR3 spans 14 amino acids. Per the germline V gene, CDR1 is SGHRS and CDR2 is YFSETQ. The CDR3 DNA is TGCGCCAGCAGCTTGGCCCTGGGAGGCTCTGAAGCTTTCTTT. Residues: CASSLALGGSEAFF.

The chain combines TRBV10-2 with TRBJ2-7; weak D call: TRBD2 (7 bases). V lost 6 bases to trimming and J lost 3 bases, with 18 bases between them. This CDR3 is 15 amino acids long. Germline V gene data show CDR1 as WSHSY and CDR2 as SAAADI. The CDR3 loop reads CASREGGDRIYEQYF. The CDR3 nucleotides are TGCGCCAGCAGGGAGGGGGGGGACCGGATCTACGAGCAGTACTTC.

This clone occurred once. V usage is TRBV7-9 and J usage is TRBJ1-1, with D possibly being TRBD1 (6 bases). V lost 5 bases to trimming and J lost 1 base, with 17 bases between them. The CDR3 sequence is 16 residues long. Per the germline V gene, CDR1 is SEHNR and CDR2 is FQNEAQ (reference sequence). CDR3 nucleotide sequence: TGTGCCAGCAGCCAATGGGGGGGGCAGCCGAACACTGAAGCTTTCTTT. Amino acids: CASSQWGGQPNTEAFF.

The chain is built from TRBV18 and TRBJ2-7, with 7 bases matching TRBD1. This CDR3 spans 15 amino acids. Germline V gene data show CDR1 as KGHSH and CDR2 as LQKENI. V shed 4 bases and J 0 bases; nucleotides not matched to a gene: 6. In DNA form, the CDR3 reads TGTGCCAGCTCACGCGACAGGGTGCGCTCCTACGAGCAGTACTTC. Translation: CASSRDRVRSYEQYF.